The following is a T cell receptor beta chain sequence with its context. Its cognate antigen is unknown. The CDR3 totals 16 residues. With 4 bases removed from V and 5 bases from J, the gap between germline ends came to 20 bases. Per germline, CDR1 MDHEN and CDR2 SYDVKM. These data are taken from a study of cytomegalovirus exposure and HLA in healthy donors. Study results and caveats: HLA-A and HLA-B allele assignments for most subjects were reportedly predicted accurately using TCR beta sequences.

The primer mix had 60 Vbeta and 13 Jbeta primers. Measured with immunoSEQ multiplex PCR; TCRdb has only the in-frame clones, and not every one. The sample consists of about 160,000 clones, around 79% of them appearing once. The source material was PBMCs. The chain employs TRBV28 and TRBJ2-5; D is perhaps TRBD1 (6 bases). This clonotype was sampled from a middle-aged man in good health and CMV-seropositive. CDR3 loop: CASSSNTGLRWETQYF. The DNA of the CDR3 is TGTGCCAGCAGTTCAAATACAGGGCTCCGGTGGGAGACCCAGTACTTC.